The clone carrying this T cell receptor (beta chain) was detected only a few times. No antigen is known for it. This sample includes further DNA sequences coding for the same CDR3. Per donor, one heparinised blood draw averaged about 110 mL. This record comes from a study of beta chain features in type 1 diabetes. Isolated RNA was reverse transcribed in full, so expressed TCRB transcripts were sequenced. Measured with immunoSEQ multiplex PCR; TCRdb has only the in-frame clones, and not every one. The sample contains around 160,000 clones, about 9% of which appear only once. Study results and caveats: Moderately but significantly shorter TCRB CDR3s were found in Type 1 diabetes patients in all four CD4+ subsets. Compared to healthy donors, patients appeared to have naive, central memory and Treg TCRB repertoires that were more alike.

This receptor was taken from a woman in her twenties or thirties with type 1 diabetes. The sample taken for sequencing was central memory CD4+ T cells from blood.

The CDR3 here is CAWSVQGNTEAFF. CDR3 sequence (DNA): TGTGCCTGGAGTGTCCAGGGAAACACTGAAGCTTTCTTT. The chain is built from TRBV30 and TRBJ1-1; tentatively, D is TRBD1 (5 bases). Trimming removed 0 bases at V and 2 bases at J, with 7 bases between. Per germline, CDR1 GTSNPN and CDR2 SVGIG (reference sequence). The CDR3 has 13 residues.